This TCR beta chain stems from a study of T cells after somatic rescue of genetic block. The CDR3 contains 16 residues. CDR1 is SGHNT and CDR2 is YYREEE in the germline V gene (reference sequence). The V and J ends lost 3 bases and 3 bases, in that order; junction bases with no gene match: 9. Sequenced by immunoSEQ multiplex PCR; TCRdb stores in-frame clones only, minus some. The sample consists of 12,000 or so clones, nearly 80% of them appearing once. The origin of this receptor is a boy younger than 18. The sample was peripheral blood mononuclear cells (PBMCs). The chain carries TRBV5-4 and TRBJ1-1, with 9 positions matching TRBD1. The CDR3 loop reads CASSSSGQGLHTEAFF. The DNA for the CDR3 is TGTGCCAGCAGCTCGTCAGGACAGGGGTTGCACACTGAAGCTTTCTTT.